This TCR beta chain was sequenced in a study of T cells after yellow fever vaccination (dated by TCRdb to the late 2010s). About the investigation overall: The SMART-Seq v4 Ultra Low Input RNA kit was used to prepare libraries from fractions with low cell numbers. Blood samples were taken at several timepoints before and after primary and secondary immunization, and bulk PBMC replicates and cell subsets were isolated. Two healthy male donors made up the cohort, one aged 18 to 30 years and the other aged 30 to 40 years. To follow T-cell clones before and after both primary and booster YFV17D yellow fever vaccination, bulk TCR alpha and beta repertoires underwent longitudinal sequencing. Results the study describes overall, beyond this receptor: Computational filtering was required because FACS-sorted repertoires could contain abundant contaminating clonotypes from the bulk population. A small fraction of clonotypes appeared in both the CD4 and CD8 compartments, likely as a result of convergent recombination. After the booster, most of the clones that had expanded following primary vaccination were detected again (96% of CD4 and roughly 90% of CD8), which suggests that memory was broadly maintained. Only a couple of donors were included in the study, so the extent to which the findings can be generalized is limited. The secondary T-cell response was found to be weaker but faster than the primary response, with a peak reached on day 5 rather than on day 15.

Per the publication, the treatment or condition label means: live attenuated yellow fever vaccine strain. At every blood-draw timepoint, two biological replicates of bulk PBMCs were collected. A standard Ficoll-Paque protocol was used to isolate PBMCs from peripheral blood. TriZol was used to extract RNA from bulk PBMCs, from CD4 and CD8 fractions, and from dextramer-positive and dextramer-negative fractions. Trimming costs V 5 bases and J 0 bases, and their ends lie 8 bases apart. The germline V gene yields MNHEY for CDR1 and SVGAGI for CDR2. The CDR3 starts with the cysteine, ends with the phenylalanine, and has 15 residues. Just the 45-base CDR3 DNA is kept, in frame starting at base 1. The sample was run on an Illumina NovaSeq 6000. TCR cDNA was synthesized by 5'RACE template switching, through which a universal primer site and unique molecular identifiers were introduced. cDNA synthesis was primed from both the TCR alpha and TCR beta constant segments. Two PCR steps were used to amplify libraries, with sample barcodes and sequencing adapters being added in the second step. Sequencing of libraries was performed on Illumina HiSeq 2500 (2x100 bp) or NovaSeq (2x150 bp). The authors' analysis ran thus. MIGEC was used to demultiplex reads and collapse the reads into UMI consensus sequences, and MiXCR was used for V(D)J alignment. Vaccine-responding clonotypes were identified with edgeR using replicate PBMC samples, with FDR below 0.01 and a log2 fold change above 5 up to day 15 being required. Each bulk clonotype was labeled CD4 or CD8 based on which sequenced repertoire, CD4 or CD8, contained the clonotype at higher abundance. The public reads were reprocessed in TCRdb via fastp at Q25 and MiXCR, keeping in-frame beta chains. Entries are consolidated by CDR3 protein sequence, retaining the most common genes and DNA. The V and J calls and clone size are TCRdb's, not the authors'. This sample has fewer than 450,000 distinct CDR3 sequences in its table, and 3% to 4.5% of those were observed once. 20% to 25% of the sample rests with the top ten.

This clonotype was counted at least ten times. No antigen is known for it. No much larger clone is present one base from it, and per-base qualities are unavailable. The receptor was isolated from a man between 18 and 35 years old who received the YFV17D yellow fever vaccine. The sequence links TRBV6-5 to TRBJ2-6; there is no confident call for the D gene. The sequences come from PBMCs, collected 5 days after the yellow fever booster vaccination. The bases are TGTGCCAGCAGTGAGACGGGCTCTGGGGCCAACGTCCTGACTTTC. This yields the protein CASSETGSGANVLTF.